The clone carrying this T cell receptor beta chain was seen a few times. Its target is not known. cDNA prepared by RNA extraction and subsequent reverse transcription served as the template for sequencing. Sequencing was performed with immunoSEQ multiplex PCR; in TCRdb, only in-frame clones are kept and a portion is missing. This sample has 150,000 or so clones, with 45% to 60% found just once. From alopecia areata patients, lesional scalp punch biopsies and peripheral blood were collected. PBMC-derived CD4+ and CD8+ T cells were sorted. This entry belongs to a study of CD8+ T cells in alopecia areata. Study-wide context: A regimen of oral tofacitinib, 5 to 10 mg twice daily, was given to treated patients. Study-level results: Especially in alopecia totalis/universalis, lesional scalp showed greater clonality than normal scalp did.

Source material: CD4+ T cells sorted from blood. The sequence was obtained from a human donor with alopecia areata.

CDR3 residues: CSAVDSPSTDTQYF. Here the CDR3 DNA reads TGCAGCGCCGTCGACAGCCCTAGCACAGATACGCAGTATTTT. The chain links TRBV29-1 to TRBJ2-3, with D perhaps matching TRBD1 (5 bases). The CDR3 has 14 amino acids. Trimming removed 7 bases at V and 0 bases at J, with 14 bases between. Germline CDR1 is SQVTM and CDR2 is ANQGSEA.